These T cell receptor beta chains were read from a single sample in a study of blood T cell repertoires in COVID-19. Produced via immunoSEQ multiplex PCR; TCRdb's table is partial and in-frame only. Found here are about 140,000 clones, 65% to 80% of them singletons; the top ten hold roughly 15%. Sequencing was done on a sample of peripheral blood. The receptors stem from a man aged 50 or older with acute or convalescent COVID-19. CDR3s include the opening cysteine and the closing phenylalanine or tryptophan. Fields, in order: J gene, clone size, D gene, V gene, CDR3 length, CDR3 DNA, CDR3 protein. A D gene is named only where the DNA matches it firmly. Rows give clone size only sometimes, using once, few, many, or a class for an expanded clone.

>TRBJ2-4|many|TRBD1|TRBV10-1|15
TGCGCCAGCAGTGAGTCAGGGGGCGTCGGAAACATTCAGTACTTC
CASSESGGVGNIQYF
>TRBJ1-2|once|-|TRBV5-6|13
TGTGCCAGCAGCTTGCGGGGTGGTAATGGCTACACCTTC
CASSLRGGNGYTF
>TRBJ2-3|few|TRBD2|TRBV13|18
TGCGCCCCCCGCCCACGGGCTCGCGGGGGGGCCGGGGGAGATACGCAGTATTTT
CAPRPRARGGAGGDTQYF
>TRBJ2-7|-|-|TRBV20-1|11
TGCAGTGCTGAGGTTTCCTACGAGCAGTACTTC
CSAEVSYEQYF
>TRBJ1-1|-|-|TRBV5-6|15
TGTGCCACCTCCCAATGGGTGGCAGGGGACACTGAAGCTTTCTTT
CATSQWVAGDTEAFF
>TRBJ1-1|few|TRBD1|TRBV30|12
TGTGCCCTTCGTCAGGGGGCGACTGAAGCTTTCTTT
CALRQGATEAFF
>TRBJ1-2|few|-|TRBV3-1/TRBV3-2|14
TGTGCCAGCAGCCAAATCGACAGGTCCTATGGCTACACCTTC
CASSQIDRSYGYTF
>TRBJ1-1|-|-|TRBV12-3/TRBV12-4|13
TGTGCCAGCAGAGTTGCAGGGGCTAGGTGGGCTTTCTTT
CASRVAGARWAFF
>TRBJ2-1|-|TRBD1|TRBV10-2|12
TGCGCCAGTAGACAGGGGGCGGGTGAGCAGTTCTTC
CASRQGAGEQFF
>TRBJ2-3|few|TRBD2|TRBV20-1|15
TGCAGTGCTAGTGGTGCGGGGGGGTCGGCAGATACGCAGTATTTT
CSASGAGGSADTQYF
>TRBJ1-3|-|TRBD1|TRBV19|16
TGTGCCAGTACGGGACAGCGACGAGGGGCTGGAAACACCATATATTTT
CASTGQRRGAGNTIYF
>TRBJ2-1|-|TRBD2|TRBV6-1|16
TGTGCCAGCAGTGAGTCTAGCGGGGCCCACTACAATGAGCAGTTCTTC
CASSESSGAHYNEQFF
>TRBJ2-2|-|TRBD1|TRBV5-1|16
TGCGCCAGCAGCCCCCAACAGGGGGCAAACACCGGGGAGCTGTTTTTT
CASSPQQGANTGELFF
>TRBJ2-3|-|TRBD2|TRBV27|16
TGTGCCAGCAGTTTTCTAGCGGGGACTAGCACAGATACGCAGTATTTT
CASSFLAGTSTDTQYF